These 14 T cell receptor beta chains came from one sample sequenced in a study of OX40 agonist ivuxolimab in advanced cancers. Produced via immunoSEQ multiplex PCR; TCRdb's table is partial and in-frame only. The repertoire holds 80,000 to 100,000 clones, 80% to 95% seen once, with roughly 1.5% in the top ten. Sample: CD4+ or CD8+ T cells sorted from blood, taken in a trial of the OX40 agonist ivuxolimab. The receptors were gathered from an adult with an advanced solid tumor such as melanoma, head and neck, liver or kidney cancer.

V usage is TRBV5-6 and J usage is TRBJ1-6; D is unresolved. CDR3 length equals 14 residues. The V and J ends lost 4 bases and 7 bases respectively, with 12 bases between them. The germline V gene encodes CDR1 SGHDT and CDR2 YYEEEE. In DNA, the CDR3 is TGTGCCAGCAGCCGGGCAGGAGAGAATTCACCCCTCCACTTT. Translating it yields CASSRAGENSPLHF.

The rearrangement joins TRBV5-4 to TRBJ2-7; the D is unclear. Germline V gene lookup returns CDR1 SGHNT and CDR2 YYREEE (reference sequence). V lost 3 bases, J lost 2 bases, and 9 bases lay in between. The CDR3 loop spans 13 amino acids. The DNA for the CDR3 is TGTGCCAGCAGCTCCGCCCTCCCCTACGAGCAGTACTTC. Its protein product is CASSSALPYEQYF. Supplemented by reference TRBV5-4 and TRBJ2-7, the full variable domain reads ETGVTQSPTHLIKTRGQQVTLRCSSQSGHNTVSWYQQALGQGPQFIFQYYREEENGRGNFPPRFSGLQFPNYSSELNVNALELDDSALYLCASSSALPYEQYFGPGTRLTVT.

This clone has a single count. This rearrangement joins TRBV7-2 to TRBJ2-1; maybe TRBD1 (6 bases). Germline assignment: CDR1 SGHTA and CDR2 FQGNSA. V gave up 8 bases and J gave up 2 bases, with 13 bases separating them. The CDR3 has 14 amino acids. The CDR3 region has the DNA TGTGCCAGCGCCTTCGGACAGACCTACAATGAGCAGTTCTTC. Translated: CASAFGQTYNEQFF.

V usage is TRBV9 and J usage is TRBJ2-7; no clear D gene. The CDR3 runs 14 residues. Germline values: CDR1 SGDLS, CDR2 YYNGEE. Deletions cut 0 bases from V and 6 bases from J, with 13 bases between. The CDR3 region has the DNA TGTGCCAGCAGCGTAGGGCCGACCTCAGGCGAGCAGTACTTC. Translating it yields CASSVGPTSGEQYF.

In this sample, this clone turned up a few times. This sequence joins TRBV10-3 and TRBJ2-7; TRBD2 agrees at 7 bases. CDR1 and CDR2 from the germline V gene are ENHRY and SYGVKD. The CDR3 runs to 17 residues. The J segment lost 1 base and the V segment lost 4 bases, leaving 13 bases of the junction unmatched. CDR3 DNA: TGTGCCATCAGTGGGAAAACCGTAGCGGGCCTATCCTACGAGCAGTACTTC. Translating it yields CAISGKTVAGLSYEQYF.

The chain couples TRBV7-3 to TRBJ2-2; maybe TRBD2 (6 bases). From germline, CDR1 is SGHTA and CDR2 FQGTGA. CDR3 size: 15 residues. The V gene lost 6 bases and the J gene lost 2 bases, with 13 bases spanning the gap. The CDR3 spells CASSLAGYNTGELFF. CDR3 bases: TGTGCCAGCAGTCTCGCGGGGTACAACACCGGGGAGCTGTTTTTT.

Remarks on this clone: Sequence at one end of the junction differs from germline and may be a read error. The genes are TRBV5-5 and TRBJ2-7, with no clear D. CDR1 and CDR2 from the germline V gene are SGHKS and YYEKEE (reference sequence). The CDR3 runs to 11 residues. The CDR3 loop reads CASSLETLEHF. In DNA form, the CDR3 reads TGTGCCAGCAGCTTGGAGACTCTGGAGCACTTC.

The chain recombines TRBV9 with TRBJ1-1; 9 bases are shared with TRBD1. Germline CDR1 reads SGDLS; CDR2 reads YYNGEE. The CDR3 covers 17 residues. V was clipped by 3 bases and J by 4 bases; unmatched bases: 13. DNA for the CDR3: TGTGCCAGCAGCGAGGGGAGGGGACAGGGACTGAGCACTGAAGCTTTCTTT. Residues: CASSEGRGQGLSTEAFF.

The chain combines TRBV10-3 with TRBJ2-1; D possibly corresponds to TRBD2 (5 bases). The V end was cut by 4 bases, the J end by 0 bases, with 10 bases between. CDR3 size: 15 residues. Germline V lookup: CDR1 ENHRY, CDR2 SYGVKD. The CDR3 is CAISGERSSYNEQFF. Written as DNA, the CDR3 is TGTGCCATCAGTGGGGAGCGAAGCTCCTACAATGAGCAGTTCTTC.

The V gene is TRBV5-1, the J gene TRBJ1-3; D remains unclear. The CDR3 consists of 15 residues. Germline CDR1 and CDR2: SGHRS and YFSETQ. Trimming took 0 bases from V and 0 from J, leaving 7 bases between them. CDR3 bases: TGCGCCAGCAGCTTGGAGATAGCCTCTGGAAACACCATATATTTT. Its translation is CASSLEIASGNTIYF.

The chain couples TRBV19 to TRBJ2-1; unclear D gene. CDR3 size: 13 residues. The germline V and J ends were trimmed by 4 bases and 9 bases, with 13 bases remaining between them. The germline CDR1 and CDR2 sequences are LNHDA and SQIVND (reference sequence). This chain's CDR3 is CASSTGPGAEQFF. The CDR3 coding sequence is TGTGCCAGTAGTACCGGCCCCGGCGCTGAGCAGTTCTTC.

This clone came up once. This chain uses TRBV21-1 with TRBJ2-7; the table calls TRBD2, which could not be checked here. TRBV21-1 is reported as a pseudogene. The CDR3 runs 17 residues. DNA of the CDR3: TGTGCCAGCAGCAAAGCCCCGACTAGCGCTCGAGGGTACGAGCAGTACTTC. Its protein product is CASSKAPTSARGYEQYF.

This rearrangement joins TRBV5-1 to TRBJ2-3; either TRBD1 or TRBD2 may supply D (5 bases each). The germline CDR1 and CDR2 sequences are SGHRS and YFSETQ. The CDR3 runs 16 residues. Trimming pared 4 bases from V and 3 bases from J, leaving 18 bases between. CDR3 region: CASSPRLGVPTDTQYF. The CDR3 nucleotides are TGCGCCAGCAGCCCAAGACTGGGGGTTCCTACAGATACGCAGTATTTT.

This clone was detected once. The CDR3: CASSPPPGGNEQYF. In DNA, the CDR3 is TGCGCCAGCAGCCCCCCCCCAGGGGGCAACGAGCAGTACTTC. V usage is TRBV5-1 and J usage is TRBJ2-7, with TRBD1 matching over 8 bases. After removal of 4 bases from V and 5 bases from J, the junction contained 8 bases not matched to a gene. Germline CDR1 reads SGHRS; CDR2 reads YFSETQ. This CDR3 has 14 residues.